The TCR beta chain under discussion was sequenced for a study of blood T cell repertoires in COVID-19. The germline CDR1 and CDR2 sequences are KGHSH and LQKENI. This CDR3 region has 15 residues. Trimming at V came to 8 bases and at J to 7 bases, leaving 11 bases not matched to a gene. The authors' processing: Quantification of nucleated cells was approximated via reference gene primer amplification. TCRdb keeps only in-frame clones here, not all; method: immunoSEQ multiplex PCR. V, J and clone size were drawn from that table, and D and trimming were deduced from the DNA. The sample includes about 460,000 clones, 80% to 90% seen only once; the top ten take 8.3%.

The rearrangement uses TRBV18 and TRBJ2-2, with TRBD1 identical over 9 bases. This receptor was taken from an older woman who had recovered from COVID-19. Sequenced: PBMCs or T cells enriched from blood (not recorded which). CDR3: CASTFGGQGRGELFF. Here the CDR3 DNA reads TGTGCCAGCACGTTCGGGGGACAGGGACGCGGGGAGCTGTTTTTT. Drawing the rest from reference TRBV18 and TRBJ2-2, the complete variable domain is NAGVMQNPRHLVRRRGQEARLRCSPMKGHSHVYWYRQLPEEGLKFMVYLQKENIIDESGMPKERFSAEFPKEGPSILRIQQVVRGDSAAYFCASTFGGQGRGELFFGEGSRLTVL.